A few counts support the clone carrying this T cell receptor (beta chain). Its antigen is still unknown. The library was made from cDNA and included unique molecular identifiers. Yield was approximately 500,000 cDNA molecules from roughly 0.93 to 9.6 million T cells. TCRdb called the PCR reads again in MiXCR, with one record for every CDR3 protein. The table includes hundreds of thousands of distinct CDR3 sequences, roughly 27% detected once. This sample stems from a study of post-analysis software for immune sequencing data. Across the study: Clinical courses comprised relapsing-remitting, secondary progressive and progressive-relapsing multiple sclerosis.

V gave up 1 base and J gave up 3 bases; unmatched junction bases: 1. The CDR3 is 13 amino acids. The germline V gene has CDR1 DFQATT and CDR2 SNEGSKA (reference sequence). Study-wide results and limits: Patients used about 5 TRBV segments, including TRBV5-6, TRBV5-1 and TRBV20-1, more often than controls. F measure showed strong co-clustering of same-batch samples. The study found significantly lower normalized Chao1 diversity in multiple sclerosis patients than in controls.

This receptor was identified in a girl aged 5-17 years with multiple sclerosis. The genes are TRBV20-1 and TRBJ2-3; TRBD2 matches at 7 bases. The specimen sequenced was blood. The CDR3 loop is CSARGAGTDTQYF. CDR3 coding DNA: TGCAGTGCTAGAGGAGCGGGAACAGATACGCAGTATTTT.